These T cell receptor beta chains were read from a single sample in a study of graft-versus-host responses after intestinal transplantation. Profiling relied on immunoSEQ multiplex PCR, and the TCRdb table lists in-frame clones only, not all of them. The table lists roughly 40,000 clones, nearly 90% of them singletons. Specimen: PBMCs, collected 267 days after transplant. The source is a human patient who received an intestinal transplant, so some T cells may come from the graft donor. The CDR3 runs from the conserved cysteine through the conserved F or W. A D gene is named only where the DNA matches it firmly. Some rows mark clone size as missing; the rest say once, few, many or name a class of expanded clone.

J gene: TRBJ2-7
D gene: .
V gene: TRBV30
clone size: once
CDR3 protein: CAWSANRARPLF
CDR3 DNA: TGTGCCTGGAGTGCAAACAGGGCCCGACCCCTTTTC

J gene: TRBJ2-7
D gene: .
V gene: TRBV7-2
clone size: .
CDR3 protein: CASSPTPGTTIPYEQYF
CDR3 DNA: TGTGCCAGCAGCCCCACGCCGGGAACTACCATCCCCTACGAGCAGTACTTC

J gene: TRBJ2-1
D gene: .
V gene: TRBV7-2
clone size: .
CDR3 protein: CASSPRLGYEQFF
CDR3 DNA: TGTGCCAGCAGCCCAAGGCTGGGTTATGAGCAGTTCTTC

J gene: TRBJ1-1
D gene: .
V gene: TRBV9
clone size: once
CDR3 protein: CASSVDLGVNTEAFF
CDR3 DNA: TGTGCCAGCAGCGTAGACCTCGGCGTGAACACTGAAGCTTTCTTT

J gene: TRBJ1-1
D gene: .
V gene: TRBV2
clone size: .
CDR3 protein: CCAPNTEAFF
CDR3 DNA: TGTTGTGCGCCGAACACTGAAGCTTTCTTT

J gene: TRBJ1-2
D gene: .
V gene: TRBV10-3
clone size: .
CDR3 protein: CAINVLGVENGYTF
CDR3 DNA: TGTGCCATCAATGTTTTAGGGGTAGAGAATGGCTACACCTTC

J gene: TRBJ2-7
D gene: .
V gene: TRBV19
clone size: .
CDR3 protein: CASSTLYEQYF
CDR3 DNA: TGTGCCAGTAGTACCTTATACGAGCAGTACTTC

J gene: TRBJ2-7
D gene: .
V gene: TRBV20-1
clone size: .
CDR3 protein: CSASFGYEQYF
CDR3 DNA: TGCAGTGCTAGCTTCGGATACGAGCAGTACTTC

J gene: TRBJ2-1
D gene: .
V gene: TRBV6-1
clone size: once
CDR3 protein: CASSEASLENEQFF
CDR3 DNA: TGTGCCAGCAGTGAAGCCTCCCTGGAGAATGAGCAGTTCTTC

J gene: TRBJ1-2
D gene: .
V gene: TRBV19
clone size: .
CDR3 protein: CASSRSYYGYTF
CDR3 DNA: TGTGCCAGTAGTAGATCTTATTATGGCTACACCTTC

J gene: TRBJ2-1
D gene: .
V gene: TRBV9
clone size: .
CDR3 protein: CASSVAPAHTRTGSPYNEQFF
CDR3 DNA: TGTGCCAGCAGCGTAGCCCCAGCCCACACTAGAACAGGGTCCCCCTACAATGAGCAGTTCTTC

J gene: TRBJ2-3
D gene: TRBD2
V gene: TRBV13
clone size: .
CDR3 protein: CASSSSGGGITDTQYF
CDR3 DNA: TGTGCCAGCAGCTCTAGCGGGGGGGGTATCACAGATACGCAGTATTTT

J gene: TRBJ2-3
D gene: TRBD1
V gene: TRBV5-1
clone size: .
CDR3 protein: CASSPGTGGSDTQYF
CDR3 DNA: TGCGCCAGCAGCCCCGGGACAGGGGGTTCAGATACGCAGTATTTT

J gene: TRBJ1-1
D gene: TRBD1
V gene: TRBV5-4
clone size: once
CDR3 protein: CASSHPGGGEAFF
CDR3 DNA: TGTGCCAGCAGCCACCCAGGGGGCGGTGAAGCTTTCTTT

J gene: TRBJ2-1
D gene: TRBD2
V gene: TRBV6-7
clone size: .
CDR3 protein: CASSLLAGGTSSYNEQFF
CDR3 DNA: TGTGCCAGCAGTTTGTTAGCGGGGGGTACGAGCTCCTACAATGAGCAGTTCTTC

J gene: TRBJ1-4
D gene: TRBD1
V gene: TRBV7-3
clone size: .
CDR3 protein: CASSPTTGTNEKLFF
CDR3 DNA: TGTGCCAGCAGCCCAACGACAGGGACTAATGAAAAACTGTTTTTT

J gene: TRBJ2-4
D gene: .
V gene: TRBV4-2
clone size: .
CDR3 protein: CASSQVTVGGKNIQYF
CDR3 DNA: TGTGCCAGCAGCCAAGTGACGGTAGGCGGCAAAAACATTCAGTACTTC

J gene: TRBJ2-6
D gene: .
V gene: TRBV1
clone size: .
CDR3 protein: CTSSQPLDRAGANVLTF
CDR3 DNA: TGCACCAGCAGCCAACCTCTGGACAGGGCTGGGGCCAACGTCCTGACTTTC

J gene: TRBJ2-3
D gene: .
V gene: TRBV4-1
clone size: .
CDR3 protein: CASSEGAGSTDTQYF
CDR3 DNA: TGCGCCAGCAGCGAAGGGGCGGGGTCCACAGATACGCAGTATTTT

J gene: TRBJ2-5
D gene: .
V gene: TRBV15
clone size: .
CDR3 protein: CATSSLQGLIETQYF
CDR3 DNA: TGTGCCACCAGCAGCCTACAGGGTTTGATAGAGACCCAGTACTTC

J gene: TRBJ1-3
D gene: .
V gene: TRBV5-6
clone size: .
CDR3 protein: CASSLGEGNTIYF
CDR3 DNA: TGTGCCAGCAGCTTGGGGGAGGGAAACACCATATATTTT

J gene: TRBJ2-2
D gene: .
V gene: TRBV7-9
clone size: .
CDR3 protein: CASSSGPTTGELFF
CDR3 DNA: TGTGCCAGCAGCTCGGGACCCACGACCGGGGAGCTGTTTTTT

J gene: TRBJ2-2
D gene: TRBD2
V gene: TRBV11-2
clone size: .
CDR3 protein: CASSFDLAGSGELFF
CDR3 DNA: TGTGCCAGCAGCTTCGACCTAGCGGGGTCCGGGGAGCTGTTTTTT

J gene: TRBJ1-2
D gene: TRBD1
V gene: TRBV4-1
clone size: .
CDR3 protein: CASSPLQGSNYGYTF
CDR3 DNA: TGCGCCAGCAGCCCCCTACAGGGGTCGAACTATGGCTACACCTTC

J gene: TRBJ2-2
D gene: .
V gene: TRBV5-1
clone size: .
CDR3 protein: CASSLTRTDGELFF
CDR3 DNA: TGCGCCAGCAGCTTGACCCGGACTGACGGGGAGCTGTTTTTT

J gene: TRBJ1-1
D gene: .
V gene: TRBV5-4
clone size: .
CDR3 protein: CASSLLRKAEAFF
CDR3 DNA: TGTGCCAGCAGCTTACTCAGAAAGGCTGAAGCTTTCTTT

J gene: TRBJ2-5
D gene: TRBD1
V gene: TRBV18
clone size: few
CDR3 protein: CASSRDRETQYF
CDR3 DNA: TGTGCCAGCTCACGGGACAGGGAGACCCAGTACTTC

J gene: TRBJ2-7
D gene: .
V gene: TRBV7-9
clone size: .
CDR3 protein: CASSSTDPSTYEQYF
CDR3 DNA: TGTGCCAGCAGCTCAACAGACCCCTCGACCTACGAGCAGTACTTC

J gene: TRBJ1-1
D gene: .
V gene: TRBV27
clone size: .
CDR3 protein: CASSLSGVNTEAFF
CDR3 DNA: TGTGCCAGCAGTTTATCCGGAGTGAACACTGAAGCTTTCTTT

J gene: TRBJ1-1
D gene: .
V gene: TRBV19
clone size: .
CDR3 protein: CASSIGGGIFPFF
CDR3 DNA: TGTGCCAGTAGTATAGGAGGCGGGATTTTTCCTTTCTTT

J gene: TRBJ1-2
D gene: TRBD1
V gene: TRBV5-1
clone size: .
CDR3 protein: CASSQGQGRNYGYTF
CDR3 DNA: TGCGCCAGCAGCCAGGGACAGGGGAGGAACTATGGCTACACCTTC

J gene: TRBJ2-5
D gene: TRBD2
V gene: TRBV5-4
clone size: .
CDR3 protein: CASSLEERGGTQYF
CDR3 DNA: TGTGCCAGCAGCTTGGAAGAGCGGGGGGGGACCCAGTACTTC

J gene: TRBJ2-1
D gene: .
V gene: TRBV6-6
clone size: .
CDR3 protein: CASRPGISYNEQFF
CDR3 DNA: TGTGCCAGCAGGCCGGGGATCTCCTACAATGAGCAGTTCTTC

J gene: TRBJ2-1
D gene: TRBD2
V gene: TRBV7-8
clone size: .
CDR3 protein: CASSLAPTSGGSGEQFF
CDR3 DNA: TGTGCCAGCAGCTTAGCGCCCACTAGCGGGGGTTCCGGTGAGCAGTTCTTC